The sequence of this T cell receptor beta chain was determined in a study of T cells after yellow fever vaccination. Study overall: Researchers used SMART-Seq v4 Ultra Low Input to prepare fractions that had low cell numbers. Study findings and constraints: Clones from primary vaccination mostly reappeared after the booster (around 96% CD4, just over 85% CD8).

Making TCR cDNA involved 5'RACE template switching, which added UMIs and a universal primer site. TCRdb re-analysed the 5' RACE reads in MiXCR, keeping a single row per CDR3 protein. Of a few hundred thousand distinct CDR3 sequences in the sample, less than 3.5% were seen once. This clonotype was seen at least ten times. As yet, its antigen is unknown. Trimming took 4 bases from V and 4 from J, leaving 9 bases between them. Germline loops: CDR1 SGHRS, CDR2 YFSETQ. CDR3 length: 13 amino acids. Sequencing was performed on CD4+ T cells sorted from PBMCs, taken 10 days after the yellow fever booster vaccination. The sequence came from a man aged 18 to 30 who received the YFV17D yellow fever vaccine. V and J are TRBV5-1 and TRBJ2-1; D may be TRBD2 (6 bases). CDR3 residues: CASSLGTYNEQFF. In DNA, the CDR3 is TGCGCCAGCAGCCTGGGGACTTACAATGAGCAGTTCTTC.